This T cell receptor beta chain derives from a study of blood T cell repertoires in COVID-19. About the research overall: In each case, the material was cDNA or gDNA derived from T cells, B-cell-depleted T cells, or PBMCs.

Per the germline V gene, CDR1 is SGHAT and CDR2 is FQNNGV. Trimming took 5 bases from V and 5 from J; bases not matched to a gene: 12. The CDR3 spans 16 residues. The protocol was immunoSEQ multiplex PCR, while the TCRdb copy is restricted to in-frame clones and leaves out a portion. The data hold roughly 200,000 clones, with 89% observed a single time. The specimen sequenced was PBMCs or T cells enriched from blood (not recorded which). The receptor was isolated from a woman between 40 and 55 years old with acute COVID-19. This chain connects TRBV11-2 to TRBJ2-1; 7 bases are a match to TRBD1. The DNA for the CDR3 is TGTGCCAGCAGCCCAACTCCGGGACAGCCAAACAATGAGCAGTTCTTC. Translating gives CASSPTPGQPNNEQFF.